The 30 T cell receptor beta chains reported below all come from one sample, sequenced in a study of cytomegalovirus exposure and HLA in healthy donors. PCR amplification relied on 60 Vbeta primers (plus 13 Jbeta primers). The table came from immunoSEQ multiplex PCR; TCRdb's copy has only in-frame clones and leaves some out. The sample includes around 37,000 clones, roughly 80% of them seen just once. Sequenced material: PBMCs. Receptors originate from a man between 45 and 60 years old in good health and CMV-seronegative.

This clone was recorded a few times. The chain uses TRBV25-1 and TRBJ1-1; D remains ambiguous. Germline V gene data show CDR1 as MGHDK and CDR2 as SYGVNS. The CDR3 is made up of 16 amino acids. V lost 1 base and J 4 bases, leaving 16 bases between the germline ends. The CDR3 region is CASSESLEGTLTEAFF. In DNA form, the CDR3 reads TGTGCCAGCAGTGAATCCCTCGAGGGAACCCTCACTGAAGCTTTCTTT. Supplemented by reference TRBV25-1 and TRBJ1-1, the full variable domain reads EADIYQTPRYLVIGTGKKITLECSQTMGHDKMYWYQQDPGMELHLIHYSYGVNSTEKGDLSSESTVSRIRTEHFPLTLESARPSHTSQYLCASSESLEGTLTEAFFGQGTRLTVV.

This clone occurred a few times. This chain links TRBV19 with TRBJ2-2; 8 bases agree with TRBD1. The CDR3 runs to 15 residues. Germline assignment: CDR1 LNHDA and CDR2 SQIVND (reference sequence). The V and J ends lost 10 bases and 4 bases, in that order; junction bases with no gene match: 11. CDR3 region: CATQDRVGVTGELFF. Here the CDR3 DNA reads TGTGCCACCCAGGACAGGGTAGGGGTCACCGGGGAGCTGTTTTTT. Drawing the rest from reference TRBV19 and TRBJ2-2, the complete variable domain is DGGITQSPKYLFRKEGQNVTLSCEQNLNHDAMYWYRQDPGQGLRLIYYSQIVNDFQKGDIAEGYSVSREKKESFPLTVTSAQKNPTAFYLCATQDRVGVTGELFFGEGSRLTVL.

The V and J genes are TRBV14 and TRBJ2-5, with 7 bases fitting TRBD1. The CDR3 loop spans 19 amino acids. Trimming took 1 base from V and 1 from J; bases not matched to a gene: 15. CDR1 and CDR2 (germline): SGHDN, FVKESK. Written as DNA, the CDR3 is TGTGCCAGCAGCCAAGGCAAGCGTCGAGACAGGGCTTTCCAAGAGACCCAGTACTTC. Translating gives CASSQGKRRDRAFQETQYF. Full variable domain (remainder filled in from reference TRBV14 and TRBJ2-5): EAGVTQFPSHSVIEKGQTVTLRCDPISGHDNLYWYRRVMGKEIKFLLHFVKESKQDESGMPNNRFLAERTGGTYSTLKVQPAELEDSGVYFCASSQGKRRDRAFQETQYFGPGTRLLVL.

The chain employs TRBV5-5 and TRBJ2-1, with D perhaps TRBD1 (5 bases). The CDR3 length is 15 residues. Trimming stripped 4 bases from V and 7 bases from J, with 18 bases between. Per the germline V gene, CDR1 is SGHKS and CDR2 is YYEKEE (reference sequence). Here the CDR3 reads CASSLTDRVGNEQFF. The DNA for the CDR3 is TGTGCCAGCAGCCTTACAGACAGAGTAGGGAATGAGCAGTTCTTC.

The rearrangement links TRBV2 to TRBJ2-2, with TRBD1 identical over 7 bases. This CDR3 is 15 amino acids long. CDR1 is SNHLY and CDR2 is FYNNEI in the germline V gene. Losses at the gene ends were 4 bases for V and 6 bases for J; bases not matched to a gene: 8. The CDR3 spells CASSGGQVSPGELFF. The CDR3 bases are TGTGCCAGCAGTGGAGGACAGGTATCCCCCGGGGAGCTGTTTTTT.

The rearrangement joins TRBV7-3 to TRBJ1-5; possible D gene TRBD1, 5 bases. In germline, CDR1 is SGHTA, CDR2 FQGTGA. This CDR3 is 13 amino acids long. The CDR3 here is CSTSLGQNQPQHF. The DNA of the CDR3 is TGTTCCACTAGTTTGGGGCAAAATCAGCCCCAGCATTTT.

This clone was counted between two and nine times. V gene TRBV4-1 combines with J gene TRBJ1-3, with 9 bases lining up with TRBD1. From germline, CDR1 is MGHRA and CDR2 YSYEKL. Losses at the gene ends were 3 bases for V and 2 bases for J; bases not matched to a gene: 2. CDR3 length: 15 amino acids. Written as DNA, the CDR3 is TGCGCCAGCAGCCAGGGACAGGGTCCTGGAAACACCATATATTTT. Translation: CASSQGQGPGNTIYF.

The chain uses TRBV4-1 and TRBJ1-2; D is undetermined. V shed 1 base and J shed 4 bases, with 13 bases lying between them. There are 15 residues in the CDR3. Germline assignment: CDR1 MGHRA and CDR2 YSYEKL. DNA for the CDR3: TGCGCCAGCAGCCAAGCTGCGACATCTGGCTATGGCTACACCTTC. This codes for CASSQAATSGYGYTF.

This chain joins TRBV25-1 and TRBJ2-5; D might be TRBD2 (6 bases). The CDR3 consists of 13 residues. Germline CDR1 MGHDK, CDR2 SYGVNS. V dropped 4 bases and J dropped 4 bases, with 10 bases sitting between them. The CDR3 region is CASSGAGRETQYF. CDR3 sequence (DNA): TGTGCCAGCAGTGGTGCGGGGCGAGAGACCCAGTACTTC.

CDR3 bases: TGTGCCAGCAGCTTGGTGGCTGCCTTCATGAACACTGAAGCTTTCTTT. Translated: CASSLVAAFMNTEAFF. J is TRBJ1-1 and V is TRBV7-2; no clear D gene. Germline CDR1 reads SGHTA; CDR2 reads FQGNSA. CDR3 length: 16 amino acids. V lost 3 bases to trimming and J lost 0 bases, with 14 bases between them. The complete variable domain, with remaining parts taken from reference TRBV7-2 and TRBJ1-1, reads GAGVSQSPSNKVTEKGKDVELRCDPISGHTALYWYRQSLGQGLEFLIYFQGNSAPDKSGLPSDRFSAERTGGSVSTLTIQRTQQEDSAVYLCASSLVAAFMNTEAFFGQGTRLTVV.

The V gene is TRBV5-1, the J gene TRBJ2-5, with D possibly matching TRBD1 (6 bases). CDR1 and CDR2 (germline): SGHRS, YFSETQ. Trimming stripped 4 bases from V and 3 bases from J, with 13 bases between. The CDR3 length is 14 residues. CDR3 DNA sequence: TGCGCCAGCAGCCCAAACAGGGTGGAAGAGACCCAGTACTTC. This translates into CASSPNRVEETQYF. Looking up the rest from reference TRBV5-1 and TRBJ2-5 gives the full variable domain: KAGVTQTPRYLIKTRGQQVTLSCSPISGHRSVSWYQQTPGQGLQFLFEYFSETQRNKGNFPGRFSGRQFSNSRSEMNVSTLELGDSALYLCASSPNRVEETQYFGPGTRLLVL.

The chain is built from TRBV4-3 and TRBJ2-2; maybe TRBD2 (5 bases). The germline V gene has CDR1 LGHNA and CDR2 YSLEER. V was shortened by 0 bases and J by 6 bases, with 11 bases between the two germline ends. This CDR3 is 15 amino acids long. The CDR3 loop is CASSQDVGRAGELFF. DNA for the CDR3: TGCGCCAGCAGCCAAGATGTTGGGCGGGCCGGGGAGCTGTTTTTT.

The chain uses TRBV18 and TRBJ2-3, with D maybe TRBD2 (6 bases). Trimming pared 5 bases from V and 0 bases from J, leaving 15 bases between. This CDR3 comprises 16 residues. CDR1 is KGHSH and CDR2 is LQKENI in the germline V gene. The CDR3 bases are TGTGCCAGCTCAACCATAGGCGGGGCTAGCACAGATACGCAGTATTTT. Protein: CASSTIGGASTDTQYF.

The DNA for the CDR3 is TGTGCCAGCAGCACGGGCCCGCCGGACAGGCAAGAGACCCAGTACTTC. Protein sequence: CASSTGPPDRQETQYF. The chain uses TRBV7-2 and TRBJ2-5; 7 bases map to TRBD1. V gave up 5 bases and J gave up 2 bases; unmatched junction bases: 11. The germline CDR1 and CDR2 sequences are SGHTA and FQGNSA. This CDR3 comprises 16 residues. Based on the CDR3 plus reference TRBV7-2 and TRBJ2-5, the full variable domain is GAGVSQSPSNKVTEKGKDVELRCDPISGHTALYWYRQSLGQGLEFLIYFQGNSAPDKSGLPSDRFSAERTGGSVSTLTIQRTQQEDSAVYLCASSTGPPDRQETQYFGPGTRLLVL.

This clone was seen a handful of times. The chain recombines TRBV6-5 with TRBJ1-2, with D possibly TRBD1 on 6 matching bases. The germline V gene has CDR1 MNHEY and CDR2 SVGAGI. The CDR3 is 14 residues long. The germline V and J ends were trimmed by 3 bases and 8 bases, with 16 bases remaining between them. CDR3 loop: CASSYGRGVFGYTF. The CDR3 region has the DNA TGTGCCAGCAGTTATGGGAGGGGGGTTTTCGGCTACACCTTC.

This CDR3 is CASSSPGQGPAPSGANVLTF. The CDR3 region has the DNA TGTGCCAGCAGTTCCCCGGGACAGGGGCCCGCTCCTTCTGGGGCCAACGTCCTGACTTTC. The V and J genes are TRBV7-6 and TRBJ2-6, with 10 nucleotides matching TRBD1. This CDR3 contains 20 residues. J lost 1 base, V lost 6 bases, and 15 bases had no gene match. Germline CDR1 SGHVS, CDR2 FNYEAQ.

The rearrangement uses TRBV5-4 and TRBJ2-2; the match to TRBD1 covers 9 bases. There are 13 residues in the CDR3. The V segment lost 4 bases and the J segment 13 bases; nucleotides outside the gene matches: 8. Germline lookup yields CDR1 SGHNT and CDR2 YYREEE (reference sequence). CDR3 DNA: TGTGCCAGCAGCCTACGGACAGGGGAGGGGCTGTTTTTT. Its protein product is CASSLRTGEGLFF.

The V and J genes are TRBV11-3 and TRBJ2-4; the D gene is possibly TRBD1 (6 bases). Germline V gene data show CDR1 as SGHNT and CDR2 as YENEEA. The V gene lost 5 bases and the J gene lost 1 base, with 15 bases spanning the gap. This CDR3 region has 16 residues. CDR3 sequence reads: CASSPKDSSAKNIQYF. In DNA form, the CDR3 reads TGTGCCAGCAGCCCGAAGGACAGCTCGGCCAAAAACATTCAGTACTTC.

The chain is built from TRBV11-2 and TRBJ2-1, with TRBD1 matching 7 bases. Per the germline V gene, CDR1 is SGHAT and CDR2 is FQNNGV. V lost 6 bases to trimming and J lost 3 bases; unmatched junction nucleotides: 11. The CDR3 is made up of 16 amino acids. CDR3 sequence: CASRTLGGRIYNEQFF. The CDR3 DNA reads as TGTGCCAGCAGAACCCTAGGGGGCCGGATCTACAATGAGCAGTTCTTC.

This rearrangement joins TRBV4-1 to TRBJ2-3, with 10 bases aligning to TRBD1. V shed 5 bases, J shed 5 bases, and the junction held 19 bases outside the gene matches. In germline, CDR1 is MGHRA, CDR2 YSYEKL. The CDR3 runs to 19 residues. The CDR3 DNA reads as TGCGCCAGCAGCACCCCGGGGAAGGACGGGACAGGGGATCGAGATACGCAGTATTTT. Translated, it gives CASSTPGKDGTGDRDTQYF.

This clone was seen only a few times. The J gene is TRBJ2-7, the V gene TRBV7-9, with D tentatively TRBD2 (7 bases). Germline V gene lookup returns CDR1 SEHNR and CDR2 FQNEAQ (reference sequence). Deletions cut 4 bases from V and 1 base from J, with 14 bases between. The CDR3 runs 15 residues. CDR3 coding DNA: TGTGCCAGCAGCTACCTTAGGGGGGGATCCTACGAGCAGTACTTC. The encoded protein is CASSYLRGGSYEQYF. The full variable domain, its missing parts supplied by reference TRBV7-9 and TRBJ2-7, is DTGVSQNPRHKITKRGQNVTFRCDPISEHNRLYWYRQTLGQGPEFLTYFQNEAQLEKSRLLSDRFSAERPKGSFSTLEIQRTEQGDSAMYLCASSYLRGGSYEQYFGPGTRLTVT.

The rearrangement links TRBV6-5 to TRBJ1-5; 7 positions agree with TRBD1. The CDR3 is 14 residues long. Trimming at V came to 5 bases and at J to 7 bases, leaving 8 bases not matched to a gene. Looked up from germline, CDR1 is MNHEY and CDR2 is SVGAGI. In DNA form, the CDR3 reads TGTGCCAGCAGTCAGACAGGGAACATCCAGCCCCAGCATTTT. Protein product: CASSQTGNIQPQHF.

This rearrangement joins TRBV7-9 to TRBJ2-7; D is perhaps TRBD2 (6 bases). Germline V gives CDR1 SEHNR, CDR2 FQNEAQ (reference sequence). The CDR3 contains 15 residues. Trimming cost V 4 bases and J 1 base, with 14 bases left between them. The CDR3 coding sequence is TGTGCCAGCAGCTCCCCGTGGGGGGAATCCTACGAGCAGTACTTC. As protein: CASSSPWGESYEQYF.

In this sample, this clone turned up once. The V gene is TRBV2, the J gene TRBJ1-1, with D unclear. The V end lost 6 bases, the J end lost 6 bases, and 20 bases lay between the germline ends. The CDR3 covers 15 residues. From germline, CDR1 is SNHLY and CDR2 FYNNEI. CDR3: CASSQPWEENAEAFF. DNA for the CDR3: TGTGCCAGCAGCCAGCCTTGGGAGGAAAACGCTGAAGCTTTCTTT.

This chain uses TRBV28 with TRBJ2-7, with 8 bases that match TRBD1. Germline values: CDR1 MDHEN, CDR2 SYDVKM. The CDR3 sequence is 12 residues long. The V segment lost 4 bases and the J segment 10 bases; nucleotides outside the gene matches: 6. CDR3 sequence: CASSYGQGYQYF. The CDR3 DNA reads TGTGCCAGCAGTTACGGACAGGGTTATCAGTACTTC.

The V gene is TRBV28, the J gene TRBJ2-1; TRBD2 might be the D (6 bases). Germline assignment: CDR1 MDHEN and CDR2 SYDVKM. V gave up 7 bases and J gave up 9 bases, with 16 bases separating them. The CDR3 contains 13 residues. The CDR3 nucleotides are TGTGCCAGCACCCTGGACTATGTGACTGAGCAGTTCTTC. Residues: CASTLDYVTEQFF.

V is TRBV4-1 and J is TRBJ1-1, with TRBD1 as a possible D gene (5 bases). CDR1 and CDR2 (germline): MGHRA, YSYEKL. The CDR3 extends over 15 amino acids. Trimming took 0 bases from V and 1 from J, leaving 9 bases between them. Written as DNA, the CDR3 is TGCGCCAGCAGCCAAGACGGACAAGCGAACACTGAAGCTTTCTTT. Its translation is CASSQDGQANTEAFF.

The genes are TRBV13 and TRBJ2-7, with a weak D call TRBD2 (6 bases). This CDR3 comprises 13 residues. Germline-derived CDR1 and CDR2 are PRHDT and FYEKMQ (reference sequence). V was cut by 5 bases and J by 3 bases, with 11 bases left in between. The CDR3 nucleotides are TGTGCCAGCAGCCTGGGACTGGACTACGAGCAGTACTTC. Encoded protein: CASSLGLDYEQYF.

This chain joins TRBV7-2 and TRBJ2-2; 8 bases align to TRBD2. The CDR3 sequence is 16 residues long. Germline V gene lookup returns CDR1 SGHTA and CDR2 FQGNSA. V shed 8 bases, J shed 4 bases, and the junction held 12 bases outside the gene matches. This chain's CDR3 is CASQSDGGRITGELFF. CDR3 bases: TGTGCCAGCCAGAGTGACGGCGGGAGGATCACCGGGGAGCTGTTTTTT.

V is TRBV2 and J is TRBJ1-2; D is uncertain. V gave up 2 bases and J gave up 4 bases, with 5 bases separating them. CDR1 is SNHLY, CDR2 FYNNEI, per germline. This CDR3 has 12 amino acids. The CDR3 sequence is CASSEQSYGYTF. CDR3 nucleotide sequence: TGTGCCAGCAGTGAACAGTCCTATGGCTACACCTTC. The full variable domain, rest sourced from reference TRBV2 and TRBJ1-2, is EPEVTQTPSHQVTQMGQEVILRCVPISNHLYFYWYRQILGQKVEFLVSFYNNEISEKSEIFDDQFSVERPDGSNFTLKIRSTKLEDSAMYFCASSEQSYGYTFGSGTRLTVV.